A selection of T cell receptor beta chains follows, all from one sample in a study of CD8 T cells in Susac syndrome. TCRdb independently ran MiXCR on the immunoSEQ multiplex PCR reads; one entry per CDR3 protein. The table has over 70,000 distinct CDR3 sequences, about 96% seen once. What was sequenced was CD8+ T cells from PBMCs. The receptors here all came from a human donor with Susac syndrome. Both conserved end residues are part of each CDR3. A D gene is named only where the DNA matches it firmly. Only part of the rows carry a size: once, few, many, or a class if the clone is expanded.

d_call: -
v_call: TRBV5-4
clone_size: -
j_call: TRBJ2-5
cdr3_nt: TGTGCCAGCAGCTTCGGCCGGGGAGGAGAGACCCAGTACTTC
cdr3_aa: CASSFGRGGETQYF

d_call: -
v_call: TRBV6-2/TRBV6-3
clone_size: -
j_call: TRBJ2-1
cdr3_nt: TGTGCCAGCATAAACCGGGACCCCCCTGGGGATGAGCAGTTCTTC
cdr3_aa: CASINRDPPGDEQFF

d_call: -
v_call: TRBV20-1
clone_size: -
j_call: TRBJ1-2
cdr3_nt: TGCAGTGCCAGCGACTTGAGCCCCTATGGCTACACCTTC
cdr3_aa: CSASDLSPYGYTF

d_call: -
v_call: TRBV20-1
clone_size: -
j_call: TRBJ1-2
cdr3_nt: TGCAGTGCCCCCCCGTCGGACGGGCGGGACACCTTC
cdr3_aa: CSAPPSDGRDTF

d_call: TRBD1
v_call: TRBV2
clone_size: -
j_call: TRBJ1-1
cdr3_nt: TGTGCCAGCACCACGGACAGGGCAGCTTTCTTT
cdr3_aa: CASTTDRAAFF

d_call: -
v_call: TRBV7-3
clone_size: -
j_call: TRBJ2-2
cdr3_nt: TGTGCCAGCAGCTTCGGGACAACCGGGGAGCTGTTTTTT
cdr3_aa: CASSFGTTGELFF

d_call: -
v_call: TRBV3-1
clone_size: -
j_call: TRBJ2-2
cdr3_nt: TGTGCCAGCAGCCCCGGAGCAAGCGGGGAGCTGTTTTTT
cdr3_aa: CASSPGASGELFF

d_call: -
v_call: TRBV7-9
clone_size: -
j_call: TRBJ1-1
cdr3_nt: TGTGCCAGCAGCCAAGTGATGAGGGCCACTGAAGCTTTCTTT
cdr3_aa: CASSQVMRATEAFF

d_call: -
v_call: TRBV6-5
clone_size: -
j_call: TRBJ1-4
cdr3_nt: TGTGCCAGCAGTTACGGGATAGGGGAAAAACTGTTTTTT
cdr3_aa: CASSYGIGEKLFF

d_call: -
v_call: TRBV6-5
clone_size: -
j_call: TRBJ1-5
cdr3_nt: TGTGCCAGCAGTTACGGAGGGGCGCAGGGTCAGCCCCAGCATTTT
cdr3_aa: CASSYGGAQGQPQHF

d_call: -
v_call: TRBV6-5
clone_size: -
j_call: TRBJ2-1
cdr3_nt: TGTGCCAGCCGCCCCACAGATTTCAACAATGAGCAGTTCTTC
cdr3_aa: CASRPTDFNNEQFF

d_call: -
v_call: TRBV7-2
clone_size: -
j_call: TRBJ2-7
cdr3_nt: TGTGCCAGCAGATCTTCGGCTACCTACGAGCAGTACTTC
cdr3_aa: CASRSSATYEQYF

d_call: TRBD1
v_call: TRBV3-1
clone_size: -
j_call: TRBJ2-7
cdr3_nt: TGTGCCAGCAGCCGCGGACAGGACCACGAGCAGTACTTC
cdr3_aa: CASSRGQDHEQYF

d_call: TRBD1
v_call: TRBV19
clone_size: -
j_call: TRBJ2-5
cdr3_nt: TGTGCCAGTAGTGCTACAGGGGGCCGGGAGACCCAGTACTTC
cdr3_aa: CASSATGGRETQYF

d_call: -
v_call: TRBV30
clone_size: -
j_call: TRBJ2-2
cdr3_nt: TGTGCCTGGAGTGACAGGGAGCCCGGGGAGCTGTTTTTT
cdr3_aa: CAWSDREPGELFF

d_call: TRBD2
v_call: TRBV29-1
clone_size: -
j_call: TRBJ2-7
cdr3_nt: TGCAGCGTTGAAGGGGCTAGCGGGGGGGCCTATCCCCACGAGCAGTACTTC
cdr3_aa: CSVEGASGGAYPHEQYF

d_call: -
v_call: TRBV15
clone_size: -
j_call: TRBJ1-1
cdr3_nt: TGTGCCACCAGCAGAATCACCGGGACGGGTAACACTGAAGCTTTCTTT
cdr3_aa: CATSRITGTGNTEAFF

d_call: -
v_call: TRBV30
clone_size: -
j_call: TRBJ1-2
cdr3_nt: TGTGCCTGGAGCCAGGGTAACTATGGCTACACCTTC
cdr3_aa: CAWSQGNYGYTF

d_call: TRBD2
v_call: TRBV28
clone_size: -
j_call: TRBJ2-2
cdr3_nt: TGTGCCAGCAGTGACCGGGGACTAGCGGGGAACACCGGGGAGCTGTTTTTT
cdr3_aa: CASSDRGLAGNTGELFF

d_call: -
v_call: TRBV6-5
clone_size: -
j_call: TRBJ1-1
cdr3_nt: TGTGCCAGCAGGCGAAAGACTGAAGCTTTCTTT
cdr3_aa: CASRRKTEAFF

d_call: TRBD1
v_call: TRBV20-1
clone_size: once
j_call: TRBJ2-7
cdr3_nt: TGCAGTGCTAGTGGGACAGGCCGCTCCTACGAGCAGTACTTC
cdr3_aa: CSASGTGRSYEQYF

d_call: -
v_call: TRBV6-1
clone_size: -
j_call: TRBJ1-5
cdr3_nt: TGTGCCAGCAGTGAATACCTTCTGGAGAATCAGCCCCAGCATTTT
cdr3_aa: CASSEYLLENQPQHF

d_call: -
v_call: TRBV4-3
clone_size: once
j_call: TRBJ2-7
cdr3_nt: TGCGCCAGCAGCCAAGAAAATAATTTGGGTTACGAGCAGTACTTC
cdr3_aa: CASSQENNLGYEQYF